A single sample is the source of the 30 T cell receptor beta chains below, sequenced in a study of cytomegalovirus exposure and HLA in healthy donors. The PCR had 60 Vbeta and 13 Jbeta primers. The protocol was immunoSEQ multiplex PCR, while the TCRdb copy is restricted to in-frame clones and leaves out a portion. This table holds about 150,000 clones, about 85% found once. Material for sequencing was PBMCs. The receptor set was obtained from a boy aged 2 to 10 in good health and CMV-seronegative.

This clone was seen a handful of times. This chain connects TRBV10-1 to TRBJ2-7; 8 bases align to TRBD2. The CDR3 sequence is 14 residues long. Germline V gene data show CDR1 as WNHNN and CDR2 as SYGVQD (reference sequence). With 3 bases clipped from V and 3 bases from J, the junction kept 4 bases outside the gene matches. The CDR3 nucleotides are TGCGCCAGCAGTGAACAAGCGGGAGTCTACGAGCAGTACTTC. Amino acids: CASSEQAGVYEQYF.

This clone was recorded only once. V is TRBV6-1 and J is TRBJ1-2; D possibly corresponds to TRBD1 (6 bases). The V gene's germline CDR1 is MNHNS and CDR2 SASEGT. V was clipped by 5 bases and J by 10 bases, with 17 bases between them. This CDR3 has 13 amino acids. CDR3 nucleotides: TGTGCCAGCAGTCGAACCGACAGGTTGGACTACACCTTC. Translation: CASSRTDRLDYTF.

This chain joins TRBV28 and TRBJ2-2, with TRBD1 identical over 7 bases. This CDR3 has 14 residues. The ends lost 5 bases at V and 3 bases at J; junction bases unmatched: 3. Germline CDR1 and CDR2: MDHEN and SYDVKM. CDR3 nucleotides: TGTGCCAGCAGTAGGGGACAGTACACCGGGGAGCTGTTTTTT. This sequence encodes CASSRGQYTGELFF.

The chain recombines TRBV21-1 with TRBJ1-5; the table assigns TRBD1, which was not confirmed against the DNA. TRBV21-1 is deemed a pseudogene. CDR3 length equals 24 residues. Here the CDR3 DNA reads TGTGCCAGCAGCAAAGCGAACATGGATATAGGAAGGGCCCCTCCGACAGGGTCAAATCAGCCCCAGCATTTT. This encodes CASSKANMDIGRAPPTGSNQPQHF.

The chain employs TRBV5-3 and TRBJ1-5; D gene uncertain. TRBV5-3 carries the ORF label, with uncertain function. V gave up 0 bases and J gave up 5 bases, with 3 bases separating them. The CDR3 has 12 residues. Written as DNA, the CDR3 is TGTGCCAGAAGCTTGGGGCATCAGCCCCAGCATTTT. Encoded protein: CARSLGHQPQHF.

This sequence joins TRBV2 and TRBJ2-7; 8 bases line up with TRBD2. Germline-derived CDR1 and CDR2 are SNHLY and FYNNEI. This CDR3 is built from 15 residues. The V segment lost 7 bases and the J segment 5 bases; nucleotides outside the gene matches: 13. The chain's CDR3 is CASKRRAGGVHEQYF. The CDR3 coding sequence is TGTGCCAGCAAGAGGCGTGCGGGAGGAGTCCACGAGCAGTACTTC.

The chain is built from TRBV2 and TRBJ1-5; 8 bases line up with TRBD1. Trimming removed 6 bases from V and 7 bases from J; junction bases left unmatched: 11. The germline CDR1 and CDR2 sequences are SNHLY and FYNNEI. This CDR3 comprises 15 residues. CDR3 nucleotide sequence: TGTGCCAGCAGGCTGGACAGGGCCGGCGAGCAGCCCCAGCATTTT. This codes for CASRLDRAGEQPQHF.

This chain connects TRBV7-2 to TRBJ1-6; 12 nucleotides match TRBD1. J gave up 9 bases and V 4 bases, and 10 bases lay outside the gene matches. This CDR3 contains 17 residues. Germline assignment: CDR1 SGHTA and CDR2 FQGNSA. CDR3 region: CASSSGQGAQWGSPLHF. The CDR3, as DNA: TGTGCCAGCAGCTCGGGACAGGGGGCGCAGTGGGGTTCACCCCTCCACTTT.

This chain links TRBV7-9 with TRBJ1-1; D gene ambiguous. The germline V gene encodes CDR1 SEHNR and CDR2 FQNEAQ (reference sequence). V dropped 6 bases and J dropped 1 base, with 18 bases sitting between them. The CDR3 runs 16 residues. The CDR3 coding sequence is TGTGCCAGCAGTACCGCTATCAGGCTTACGAACACTGAAGCTTTCTTT. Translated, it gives CASSTAIRLTNTEAFF.

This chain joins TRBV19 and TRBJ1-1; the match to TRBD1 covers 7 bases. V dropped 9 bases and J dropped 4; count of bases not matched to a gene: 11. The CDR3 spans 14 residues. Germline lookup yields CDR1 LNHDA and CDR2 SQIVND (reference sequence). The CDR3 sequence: CASLLTGRFTEAFF. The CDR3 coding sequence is TGTGCCAGCCTATTGACAGGGAGGTTCACTGAAGCTTTCTTT.

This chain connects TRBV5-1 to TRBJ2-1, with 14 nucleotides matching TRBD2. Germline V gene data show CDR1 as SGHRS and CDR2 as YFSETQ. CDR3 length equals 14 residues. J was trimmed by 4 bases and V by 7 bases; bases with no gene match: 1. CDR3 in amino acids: CASGLAGGYNEQFF. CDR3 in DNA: TGCGCCAGCGGACTAGCGGGGGGTTACAATGAGCAGTTCTTC.

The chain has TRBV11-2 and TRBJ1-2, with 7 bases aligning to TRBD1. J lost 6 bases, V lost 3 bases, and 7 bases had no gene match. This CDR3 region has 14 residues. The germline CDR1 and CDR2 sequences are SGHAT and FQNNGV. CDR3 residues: CASSFRTGSNGYTF. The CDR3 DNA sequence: TGTGCCAGCAGCTTCCGGACAGGTAGCAATGGCTACACCTTC.

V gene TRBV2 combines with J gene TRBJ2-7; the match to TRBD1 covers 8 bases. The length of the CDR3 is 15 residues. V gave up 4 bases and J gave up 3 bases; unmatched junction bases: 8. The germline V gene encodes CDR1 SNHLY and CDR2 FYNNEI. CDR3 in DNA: TGTGCCAGCAGTGGCCGGGACAGGTCGATCTACGAGCAGTACTTC. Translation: CASSGRDRSIYEQYF.

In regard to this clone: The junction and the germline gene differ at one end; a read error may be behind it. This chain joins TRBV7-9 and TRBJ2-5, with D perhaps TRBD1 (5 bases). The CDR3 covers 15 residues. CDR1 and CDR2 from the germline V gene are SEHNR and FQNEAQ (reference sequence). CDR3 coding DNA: TGTTCCAGCAGCTCCCCCTGGACAAGCCAAGAGACCCAGTACTTC. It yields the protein CSSSSPWTSQETQYF.

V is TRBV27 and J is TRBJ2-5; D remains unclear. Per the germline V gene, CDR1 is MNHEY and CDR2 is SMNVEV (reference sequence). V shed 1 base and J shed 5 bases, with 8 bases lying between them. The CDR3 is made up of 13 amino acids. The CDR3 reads CASSLLGVETQYF. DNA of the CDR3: TGTGCCAGCAGTTTATTAGGAGTGGAGACCCAGTACTTC.

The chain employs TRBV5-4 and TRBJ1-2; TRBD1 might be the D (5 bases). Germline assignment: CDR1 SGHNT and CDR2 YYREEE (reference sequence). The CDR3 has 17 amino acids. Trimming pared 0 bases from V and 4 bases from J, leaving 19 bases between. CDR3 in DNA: TGTGCCAGCAGCTTGGCCCCGAGACAGTTCCAAACCTATGGCTACACCTTC. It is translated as CASSLAPRQFQTYGYTF.

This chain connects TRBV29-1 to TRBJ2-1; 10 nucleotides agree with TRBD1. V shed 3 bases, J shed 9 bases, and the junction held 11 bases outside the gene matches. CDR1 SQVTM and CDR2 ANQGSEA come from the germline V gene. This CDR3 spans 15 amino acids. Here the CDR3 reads CSVDAGTGDLGEQFF. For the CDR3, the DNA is TGCAGCGTTGACGCGGGGACAGGGGATCTGGGTGAGCAGTTCTTC.

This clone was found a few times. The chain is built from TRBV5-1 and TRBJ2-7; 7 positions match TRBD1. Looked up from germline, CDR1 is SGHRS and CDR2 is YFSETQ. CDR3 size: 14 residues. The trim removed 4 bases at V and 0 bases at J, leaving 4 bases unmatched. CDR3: CASSLQGTSYEQYF. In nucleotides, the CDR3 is TGCGCCAGCAGCCTACAGGGGACCTCCTACGAGCAGTACTTC.

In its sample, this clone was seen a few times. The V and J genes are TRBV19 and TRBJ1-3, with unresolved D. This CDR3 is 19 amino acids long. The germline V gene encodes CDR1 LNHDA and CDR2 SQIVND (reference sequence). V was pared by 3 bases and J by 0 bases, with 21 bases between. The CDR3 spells CASSMGVITGFSSGNTIYF. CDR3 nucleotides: TGTGCCAGTAGTATGGGCGTCATAACTGGCTTTAGCTCTGGAAACACCATATATTTT.

The CDR3 nucleotides read TGTGCTACTTCTGCCGGGACTAGCAACGATGAGCAGTTCTTC. Its protein product is CATSAGTSNDEQFF. V and J are TRBV12-5 and TRBJ2-1; 9 bases align to TRBD2. The V segment lost 10 bases and the J segment 8 bases; nucleotides outside the gene matches: 12. The germline V gene encodes CDR1 LGHNT and CDR2 FRNRAP. The CDR3 totals 14 residues. The full variable domain, its missing parts supplied by reference TRBV12-5 and TRBJ2-1, is DARVTQTPRHKVTEMGQEVTMRCQPILGHNTVFWYRQTMMQGLELLAYFRNRAPLDDSGMPKDRFSAEMPDATLATLKIQPSEPRDSAVYFCATSAGTSNDEQFFGPGTRLTVL.

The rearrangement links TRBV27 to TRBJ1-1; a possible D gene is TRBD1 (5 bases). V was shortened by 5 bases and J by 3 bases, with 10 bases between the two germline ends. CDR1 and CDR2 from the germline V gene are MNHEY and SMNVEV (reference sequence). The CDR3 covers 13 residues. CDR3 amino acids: CASSADRYTEAFF. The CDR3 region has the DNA TGTGCCAGCAGTGCCGACAGATACACTGAAGCTTTCTTT.

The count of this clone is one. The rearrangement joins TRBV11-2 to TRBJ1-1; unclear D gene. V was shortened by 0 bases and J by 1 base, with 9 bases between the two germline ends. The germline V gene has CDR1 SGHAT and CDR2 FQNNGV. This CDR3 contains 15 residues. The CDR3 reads CASSLEGVQNTEAFF. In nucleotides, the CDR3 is TGTGCCAGCAGCTTAGAGGGAGTACAGAACACTGAAGCTTTCTTT.

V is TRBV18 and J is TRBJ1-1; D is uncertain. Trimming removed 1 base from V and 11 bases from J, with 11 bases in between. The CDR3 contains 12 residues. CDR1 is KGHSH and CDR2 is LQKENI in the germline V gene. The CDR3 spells CASSPRQEVAFF. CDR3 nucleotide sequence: TGTGCCAGCTCACCACGCCAGGAGGTGGCTTTCTTT.

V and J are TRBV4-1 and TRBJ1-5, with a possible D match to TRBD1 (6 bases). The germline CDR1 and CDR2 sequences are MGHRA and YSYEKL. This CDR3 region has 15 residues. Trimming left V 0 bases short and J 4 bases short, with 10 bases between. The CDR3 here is CASSQDPRGNQPQHF. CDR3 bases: TGCGCCAGCAGCCAAGATCCCAGGGGTAATCAGCCCCAGCATTTT.

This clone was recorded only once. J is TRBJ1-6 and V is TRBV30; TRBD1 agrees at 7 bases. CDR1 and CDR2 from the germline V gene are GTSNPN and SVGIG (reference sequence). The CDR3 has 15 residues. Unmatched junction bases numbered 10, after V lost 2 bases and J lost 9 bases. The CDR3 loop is CAWSKGQRILSPLHF. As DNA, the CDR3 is TGTGCCTGGAGTAAGGGACAGCGAATCCTTTCACCCCTCCACTTT.

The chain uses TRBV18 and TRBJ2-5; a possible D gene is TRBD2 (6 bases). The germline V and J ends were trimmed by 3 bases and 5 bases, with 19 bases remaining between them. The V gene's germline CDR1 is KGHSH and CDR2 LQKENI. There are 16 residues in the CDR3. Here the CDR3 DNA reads TGTGCCAGCTCACCTGCCGGACGGGAGCGGACGGAGACCCAGTACTTC. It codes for CASSPAGRERTETQYF.

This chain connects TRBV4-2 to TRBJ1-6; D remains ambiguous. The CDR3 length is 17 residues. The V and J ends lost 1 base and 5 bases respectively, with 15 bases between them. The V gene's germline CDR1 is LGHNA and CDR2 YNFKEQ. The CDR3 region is CASSQAGLVRDNSPLHF. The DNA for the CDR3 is TGTGCCAGCAGCCAAGCTGGGTTAGTACGGGATAATTCACCCCTCCACTTT.

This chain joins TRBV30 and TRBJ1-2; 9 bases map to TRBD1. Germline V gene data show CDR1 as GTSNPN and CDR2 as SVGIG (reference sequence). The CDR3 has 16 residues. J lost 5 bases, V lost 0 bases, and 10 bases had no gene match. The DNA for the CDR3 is TGTGCCTGGAGTGTAGTCCCCGGGACAGGGAGGTATGGCTACACCTTC. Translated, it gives CAWSVVPGTGRYGYTF.

CDR3 sequence reads: CASSETQGQGSYEQYV. As DNA, the CDR3 is TGTGCCAGCAGTGAAACACAAGGACAGGGGAGTTACGAGCAGTACGTC. V usage is TRBV6-1 and J usage is TRBJ2-7, with 9 nucleotides matching TRBD1. Germline CDR1 MNHNS, CDR2 SASEGT. V was pared by 2 bases and J by 4 bases, with 9 bases of the junction left unmatched. The CDR3 length is 16 residues.

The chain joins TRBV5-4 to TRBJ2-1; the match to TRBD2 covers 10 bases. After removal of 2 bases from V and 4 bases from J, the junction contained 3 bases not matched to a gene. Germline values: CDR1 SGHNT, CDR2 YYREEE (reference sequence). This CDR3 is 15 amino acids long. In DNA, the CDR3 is TGTGCCAGCAGCTTTAGCGGGGGGTTTTACAATGAGCAGTTCTTC. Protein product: CASSFSGGFYNEQFF.